The 25 T cell receptor beta chains listed next were all sequenced from one sample in a study of neurological immune-mediated disorders. TCRdb redid the calling of the 5' RACE reads with MiXCR, one entry per CDR3 protein. Of about 66,000 distinct CDR3 sequences listed, nearly 3.5% are singletons. Sequenced: PBMCs. The source is a man in his forties with multiple sclerosis.

The sample holds many counts of this clonotype. The rearrangement joins TRBV5-6 to TRBJ2-1, with TRBD2 matching 11 bases. The CDR3 is 17 amino acids. The trim removed 3 bases at V and 2 bases at J, leaving 7 bases unmatched. From germline, CDR1 is SGHDT and CDR2 YYEEEE. In DNA form, the CDR3 reads TGTGCCAGCAGCTCAAATTTAGCGGGAGGGACCTACAATGAGCAGTTCTTC. Translating gives CASSSNLAGGTYNEQFF.

This clonotype was observed many times. The chain uses TRBV5-1 and TRBJ2-1; no clear D. This CDR3 is built from 14 residues. V shed 0 bases and J shed 8 bases, with 12 bases lying between them. Germline CDR1 SGHRS, CDR2 YFSETQ. The CDR3 DNA reads as TGCGCCAGCAGCTTGGGGACGGTGTCCGATGAGCAGTTCTTC. Protein product: CASSLGTVSDEQFF.

The sample holds many counts of this clonotype. This rearrangement joins TRBV5-1 to TRBJ1-1, with 7 bases aligning to TRBD1. The ends lost 4 bases at V and 1 base at J; junction bases unmatched: 10. In germline, CDR1 is SGHRS, CDR2 YFSETQ. The CDR3 loop spans 16 amino acids. Written as DNA, the CDR3 is TGCGCCAGCAGCCCCACCGCCGGGACAGAGAACACTGAAGCTTTCTTT. Protein sequence: CASSPTAGTENTEAFF.

This clonotype was seen repeatedly, ten times or more. The chain joins TRBV5-1 to TRBJ1-2, with unresolved D. Trimming removed 4 bases at V and 4 bases at J, with 8 bases between. The CDR3 contains 12 residues. From germline, CDR1 is SGHRS and CDR2 YFSETQ. CDR3 protein: CASSENTYGYTF. The CDR3 nucleotides read TGCGCCAGCAGCGAGAACACCTATGGCTACACCTTC.

The chain employs TRBV12-3 or TRBV12-4 and TRBJ2-3, with TRBD2 matching 14 bases. This CDR3 has 18 amino acids. After removal of 4 bases from V and 1 base from J, the junction contained 7 bases not matched to a gene. As DNA, the CDR3 is TGTGCCAGCAGTTCCCGACTAGCGGGAGGGCCCCGCACAGATACGCAGTATTTT. Translation: CASSSRLAGGPRTDTQYF.

Ten or more counts support this clonotype. The chain employs TRBV12-3 or TRBV12-4 and TRBJ2-3; D is possibly TRBD2 (6 bases). The CDR3 sequence is 14 residues long. V was cut by 8 bases and J by 0 bases, with 12 bases left in between. CDR3 nucleotide sequence: TGTGCCAGCCTCCCCAGCGGGAGCACAGATACGCAGTATTTT. It specifies CASLPSGSTDTQYF.

This clonotype was seen ten or more times. The J gene is TRBJ2-3, the V gene TRBV7-6; 8 nucleotides line up with TRBD2. The V segment lost 5 bases and the J segment 1 base; nucleotides outside the gene matches: 5. This CDR3 region has 15 residues. Germline V gives CDR1 SGHVS, CDR2 FNYEAQ. The chain's CDR3 is CASSVSGEGTDTQYF. CDR3 nucleotides: TGTGCCAGCAGCGTTAGCGGGGAGGGCACAGATACGCAGTATTTT.

This clonotype was picked up many times. This sequence joins TRBV5-1 and TRBJ2-3, with 8 positions matching TRBD2. The germline CDR1 and CDR2 sequences are SGHRS and YFSETQ. CDR3 length: 16 residues. Trimming cost V 4 bases and J 4 bases; bases outside gene matches: 11. CDR3 bases: TGCGCCAGCAGCCCGGGGGGCGGGAGGCCCTCAGATACGCAGTATTTT. Translated, it gives CASSPGGGRPSDTQYF.

This clonotype has ten or more counts. CDR3 loop: CATSYGQGDTDTQYF. In nucleotides, the CDR3 is TGTGCCACCAGTTATGGTCAGGGGGACACAGATACGCAGTATTTT. J is TRBJ2-3 and V is TRBV24-1; TRBD1 matches 7 bases. The CDR3 loop spans 15 amino acids. Per germline, CDR1 KGHDR and CDR2 SFDVKD. V shed 6 bases, J shed 2 bases, and the junction held 7 bases outside the gene matches.

This clonotype has at least ten counts. V and J are TRBV20-1 and TRBJ2-5; 10 bases align to TRBD2. CDR3 length: 17 amino acids. Germline trimming cut 2 bases from V and 4 bases from J; bases unmatched to any gene: 13. Germline V gene sequence: CDR1 DFQATT, CDR2 SNEGSKA (reference sequence). This CDR3 is CSARRASGSSGGETQYF. The CDR3, as DNA: TGCAGTGCTAGAAGGGCTAGCGGGAGCTCTGGGGGAGAGACCCAGTACTTC.

In its sample, this clonotype was seen many times. CDR3 coding DNA: TGTGCCAGCACCAGGACCGGGGCAGGGCACCAAGAGACCCAGTACTTC. Translation gives CASTRTGAGHQETQYF. This rearrangement joins TRBV6-5 to TRBJ2-5; D is perhaps TRBD1 or TRBD2 (5 bases each). Germline CDR1 and CDR2: MNHEY and SVGAGI. V shed 7 bases and J shed 0 bases, with 18 bases lying between them. The CDR3 is made up of 16 amino acids.

This clonotype showed up many times. This rearrangement joins TRBV20-1 to TRBJ2-3; D might be TRBD2 (5 bases). V was cut by 7 bases and J by 0 bases, with 14 bases left in between. Per germline, CDR1 DFQATT and CDR2 SNEGSKA (reference sequence). There are 14 residues in the CDR3. The DNA for the CDR3 is TGCAGTGTTCTAAGCGGAACTAGCACAGATACGCAGTATTTT. This translates into CSVLSGTSTDTQYF.

This clonotype was seen ten or more times. A much bigger clone sits one base away, suggesting this may be a read error. The gene calls are TRBV5-1 and TRBJ2-2; no clear D. The V gene's germline CDR1 is SGHRS and CDR2 YFSETQ. The CDR3 consists of 14 residues. Trimming took 0 bases from V and 4 from J, leaving 7 bases between them. The CDR3 nucleotides read TGCGCCAGCAGCTTGGCTAACGGCACCGGGGAGCTGTTTTTT. Translation: CASSLANGTGELFF.

The chain's CDR3 is CASSLVRRRMEHQHF. CDR3 DNA: TGTGCCAGCAGCTTGGTACGACGGCGAATGGAGCACCAGCATTTT. V is TRBV5-8 and J is TRBJ1-5, with D uncertain. The CDR3 has 15 amino acids. The germline V and J ends were trimmed by 0 bases and 12 bases, with 19 bases remaining between them. Germline V lookup: CDR1 SGHTS, CDR2 YDEGEE. The full variable domain, with the rest looked up from reference TRBV5-8 and TRBJ1-5, is EAGVTQSPTHLIKTRGQQATLRCSPISGHTSVYWYQQALGLGLQFLLWYDEGEERNRGNFPPRFSGRQFPNYSSELNVNALELEDSALYLCASSLVRRRMEHQHFGDGTRLSIL.

At least ten counts were recorded for this clonotype. This chain links TRBV12-3 or TRBV12-4 with TRBJ2-2; D may match TRBD1 or TRBD2 (5 bases each). The CDR3 loop spans 15 amino acids. Trimming left V 3 bases short and J 4 bases short, with 12 bases between. CDR3 DNA sequence: TGTGCCAGCAGTTTCGGGGACCGGGGCACCGGGGAGCTGTTTTTT. Protein: CASSFGDRGTGELFF.

This clonotype was seen many times. The V and J genes are TRBV5-1 and TRBJ1-3; D not certain. CDR1 SGHRS and CDR2 YFSETQ come from the germline V gene. The CDR3 runs to 15 residues. V was pared by 8 bases and J by 4 bases, with 19 bases between. The CDR3 loop is CASKTDPPVGNTIYF. The CDR3 region has the DNA TGCGCCAGTAAGACGGACCCCCCTGTCGGAAACACCATATATTTT.

This clonotype was recorded at least ten times. This sequence joins TRBV5-1 and TRBJ1-4; 9 bases match TRBD1. The CDR3 has 16 amino acids. Losses at the gene ends were 1 base for V and 6 bases for J; bases not matched to a gene: 7. Germline V lookup: CDR1 SGHRS, CDR2 YFSETQ. CDR3 residues: CASSLTTGGADEKLFF. The DNA of the CDR3 is TGCGCCAGCAGCTTGACAACAGGGGGCGCGGATGAAAAACTGTTTTTT.

This clonotype was observed at least ten times. This chain joins TRBV29-1 and TRBJ1-1, with a possible D match to TRBD1 (5 bases). The CDR3 covers 13 residues. Germline CDR1 is SQVTM and CDR2 is ANQGSEA. V lost 6 bases, J lost 5 bases, and 16 bases lay in between. The CDR3 protein is CSVRLGEGTEAFF. The CDR3 bases are TGCAGCGTCCGATTAGGGGAGGGGACTGAAGCTTTCTTT.

In this sample, this clonotype turned up a few times. The V and J genes are TRBV24-1 and TRBJ2-4, with 7 positions matching TRBD2. V shed 3 bases and J 3 bases; nucleotides not matched to a gene: 4. The CDR3 loop spans 15 amino acids. Germline CDR1 KGHDR, CDR2 SFDVKD. CDR3 sequence: CATSDGRGRKNIQYF. For the CDR3, the DNA is TGTGCCACCAGTGATGGGAGGGGACGCAAAAACATTCAGTACTTC.

At least ten counts were recorded for this clonotype. V usage is TRBV9 and J usage is TRBJ2-3; D uncertain. CDR1 SGDLS and CDR2 YYNGEE come from the germline V gene. This CDR3 spans 12 amino acids. The V end lost 3 bases, the J end lost 3 bases, and 5 bases lay between the germline ends. Here the CDR3 reads CASSAQTDTQYF. In DNA, the CDR3 is TGTGCCAGCAGCGCCCAAACAGATACGCAGTATTTT.

This clonotype was found many times. The chain combines TRBV14 with TRBJ2-4, with D tentatively TRBD1 (6 bases). CDR3 length: 15 residues. Germline-derived CDR1 and CDR2 are SGHDN and FVKESK. Between the trimmed V and J ends, which lost 8 bases and 0 bases, there was a span of 14 bases. The CDR3 DNA follows: TGTGCCAGCGCCCCGGGACACATAGCCAAAAACATTCAGTACTTC. Translated, it gives CASAPGHIAKNIQYF.

This clonotype was picked up many times. The rearrangement uses TRBV20-1 and TRBJ1-3; no definite D call. This CDR3 is 16 amino acids long. Germline V lookup: CDR1 DFQATT, CDR2 SNEGSKA (reference sequence). V gave up 6 bases and J gave up 6 bases, with 24 bases separating them. In DNA, the CDR3 is TGCAGTGCCCTCCCGGCGGCAGGAGGCCATCAAAACACCATATATTTT. Translation: CSALPAAGGHQNTIYF.

This clonotype was recorded many times. V usage is TRBV5-1 and J usage is TRBJ2-1; a weak D match, TRBD2 (7 bases). The germline V gene has CDR1 SGHRS and CDR2 YFSETQ. The CDR3 length is 14 residues. V was cut by 4 bases and J by 9 bases, with 17 bases left in between. Written as DNA, the CDR3 is TGCGCCAGCAGCCCTACGCGGGGGCAGGGTGAGCAGTTCTTC. Encoded protein: CASSPTRGQGEQFF.

This clonotype has ten or more counts. In DNA form, the CDR3 reads TGCAGCGTTAATGAAGTGGAGAATGAGCAGTTCTTC. This translates into CSVNEVENEQFF. This chain connects TRBV29-1 to TRBJ2-1; D not resolved. This CDR3 comprises 12 residues. The V gene lost 5 bases and the J gene lost 7 bases, with 12 bases spanning the gap. In germline, CDR1 is SQVTM, CDR2 ANQGSEA.

This clonotype was seen at least ten times. The J gene is TRBJ1-1, the V gene TRBV5-1, with 7 nucleotides matching TRBD1. Germline CDR1 SGHRS, CDR2 YFSETQ. With V trimmed by 5 bases and J by 5 bases, 9 bases remained unmatched. There are 14 residues in the CDR3. The CDR3 DNA reads TGCGCCAGCAGTCCAAACAGGGGAGGGACTGAAGCTTTCTTT. This gives the protein CASSPNRGGTEAFF.